These 27 T cell receptor beta chains were sequenced from one sample in a study of blood T cell repertoires in COVID-19. Profiling relied on immunoSEQ multiplex PCR, and the TCRdb table lists in-frame clones only, not all of them. The sample lists 250,000 to 350,000 clones, roughly nine tenths seen once, with approximately 2% in the top ten. Sequenced input: peripheral blood. These receptors all come from a man between 18 and 29 years old with active or convalescent COVID-19.

The gene calls are TRBV19 and TRBJ1-3; D is possibly TRBD1 (5 bases). Germline CDR1 reads LNHDA; CDR2 reads SQIVND (reference sequence). This CDR3 spans 15 amino acids. Deletions cut 5 bases from V and 0 bases from J, with 11 bases between. The CDR3 loop is CASSATGGSGNTIYF. DNA for the CDR3: TGTGCCAGTAGTGCAACAGGCGGCTCTGGAAACACCATATATTTT.

This sequence joins TRBV23-1 and TRBJ2-7; TRBD1 agrees at 8 bases. TRBV23-1 is an ORF for which the function is uncertain. The CDR3 contains 15 residues. V lost 5 bases and J lost 3; bases outside the gene matches: 9. The CDR3 DNA follows: TGCGCCAGCAGTTACCCGGGACAGGTTATCTACGAGCAGTACTTC. The encoded protein is CASSYPGQVIYEQYF.

The chain joins TRBV5-6 to TRBJ1-2; 8 nucleotides line up with TRBD1. Per the germline V gene, CDR1 is SGHDT and CDR2 is YYEEEE. V lost 3 bases to trimming and J lost 4 bases; unmatched junction nucleotides: 5. The CDR3 length is 14 residues. CDR3 amino acids: CASSSGGAVYGYTF. DNA for the CDR3: TGTGCCAGCAGCTCAGGGGGCGCGGTCTATGGCTACACCTTC.

The rearrangement uses TRBV5-1 and TRBJ1-1; no clear D gene. This CDR3 is 13 amino acids long. The germline V gene has CDR1 SGHRS and CDR2 YFSETQ. V was shortened by 2 bases and J by 7 bases, with 12 bases between the two germline ends. The CDR3: CASSFGSWSEAFF. CDR3 nucleotides: TGCGCCAGCAGCTTTGGTTCTTGGAGTGAAGCTTTCTTT.

The chain recombines TRBV5-1 with TRBJ2-2; 8 bases are shared with TRBD1. The trim removed 4 bases at V and 1 base at J, leaving 6 bases unmatched. CDR1 is SGHRS and CDR2 is YFSETQ in the germline V gene. CDR3 length equals 16 residues. For the CDR3, the DNA is TGCGCCAGCAGCAACACCGGGACAGGGAACACCGGGGAGCTGTTTTTT. It codes for CASSNTGTGNTGELFF.

V is TRBV6-2 or TRBV6-3 and J is TRBJ2-1; weak D call: TRBD2 (6 bases). Germline lookup yields CDR1 MNHEY and CDR2 SVGEGT. V dropped 4 bases and J dropped 9 bases, with 16 bases sitting between them. CDR3 length: 14 residues. The CDR3 sequence is CASSLGLRLGEQFF. CDR3 DNA: TGTGCCAGCAGTTTGGGACTTCGCCTAGGTGAGCAGTTCTTC.

The chain recombines TRBV5-8 with TRBJ2-3; 9 bases line up with TRBD1. The length of the CDR3 is 14 residues. Germline CDR1 and CDR2: SGHTS and YDEGEE. The trim removed 4 bases at V and 3 bases at J, leaving 3 bases unmatched. CDR3 DNA sequence: TGTGCCAGCAGCCGGGGACAGGGAACAGATACGCAGTATTTT. It specifies CASSRGQGTDTQYF.

The chain combines TRBV27 with TRBJ1-5; unclear D gene. V was shortened by 4 bases and J by 0 bases, with 7 bases between the two germline ends. Germline V gives CDR1 MNHEY, CDR2 SMNVEV (reference sequence). The CDR3 has 14 amino acids. The CDR3 is CASSSLLSNQPQHF. For the CDR3, the DNA is TGTGCCAGCAGTTCCCTACTTAGCAATCAGCCCCAGCATTTT.

The V call is TRBV27, the J call TRBJ2-1, with TRBD2 matching over 9 bases. With V trimmed by 0 bases and J by 7 bases, 4 bases remained unmatched. From germline, CDR1 is MNHEY and CDR2 SMNVEV (reference sequence). This CDR3 is built from 15 residues. CDR3 protein: CASSLSSSGINEQFF. CDR3 nucleotides: TGTGCCAGCAGTTTATCGTCTAGCGGGATTAATGAGCAGTTCTTC.

The chain links TRBV12-5 to TRBJ2-6; TRBD1 matches 7 bases. Germline V gene lookup returns CDR1 LGHNT and CDR2 FRNRAP. V trimming: 1 base; J trimming: 0 bases; junction bases outside the gene matches: 0. This CDR3 has 16 amino acids. The CDR3 loop is CASGLGDSSGANVLTF. The CDR3 nucleotides are TGTGCTAGTGGTTTGGGGGACAGCTCTGGGGCCAACGTCCTGACTTTC.

This clone occurred once. The V gene is TRBV3-1 (or the pseudogene TRBV3-2), the J gene TRBJ2-5; no reliable D call. The CDR3 totals 14 residues. Per germline, CDR1 LGHDT and CDR2 YNNKEL (reference sequence). Trimming cost V 1 base and J 2 bases, with 8 bases left between them. The CDR3 region has the DNA TGTGCCAGCAGCCAAGTCAGGCAGCAAGAGACCCAGTACTTC. This codes for CASSQVRQQETQYF.

The V call is TRBV11-2, the J call TRBJ1-3; D ambiguous. The germline gives CDR1 SGHAT, CDR2 FQNNGV. The CDR3 runs to 17 residues. Trimming stripped 1 base from V and 4 bases from J, with 17 bases between. The CDR3: CASSLGFGRLKGNTIYF. The CDR3 DNA is TGTGCCAGCAGCTTAGGGTTCGGCAGACTTAAAGGAAACACCATATATTTT.

The gene calls are TRBV19 and TRBJ1-2; possibly TRBD1 for D (6 bases). Germline V gene sequence: CDR1 LNHDA, CDR2 SQIVND (reference sequence). The V and J ends lost 6 bases and 5 bases respectively, with 22 bases between them. This CDR3 is 16 amino acids long. DNA for the CDR3: TGTGCCAGTAGCCCGTCCTGGACAGCGATCAGTTATGGCTACACCTTC. Translated, it gives CASSPSWTAISYGYTF.

J is TRBJ2-3 and V is TRBV4-2; D might be TRBD2 (6 bases). Per germline, CDR1 LGHNA and CDR2 YNFKEQ. The ends were cut back, 4 bases at V and 0 bases at J, with 14 bases in the middle. This CDR3 is 16 amino acids long. The CDR3 DNA sequence: TGTGCCAGCAGCCGGGTCAGGAGCGGGAGCACAGATACGCAGTATTTT. Protein product: CASSRVRSGSTDTQYF.

The J gene is TRBJ1-5, the V gene TRBV2; D not certain. The CDR3 consists of 15 residues. Germline values: CDR1 SNHLY, CDR2 FYNNEI. V gave up 3 bases and J gave up 2 bases, with 11 bases separating them. The CDR3 sequence: CASSEGRVGNQPQHF. DNA for the CDR3: TGTGCCAGCAGTGAGGGGAGGGTGGGCAATCAGCCCCAGCATTTT.

Only one count was recorded for this clone. At the DNA level, this CDR3 is encoded by other sequences in the same sample as well. This chain uses TRBV29-1 with TRBJ2-2, with 7 nucleotides matching TRBD1. V was clipped by 4 bases and J by 3 bases; unmatched bases: 2. The germline gives CDR1 SQVTM, CDR2 ANQGSEA. The CDR3 has 13 residues. The CDR3 DNA reads as TGCAGCGTTGGCCAGGGGGACACCGGGGAGCTGTTTTTT. Translated: CSVGQGDTGELFF.

This clone was detected once. V and J are TRBV13 and TRBJ2-1; 7 nucleotides match TRBD1. The CDR3 covers 15 residues. The V and J ends lost 6 bases and 6 bases, in that order; junction bases with no gene match: 11. Germline lookup yields CDR1 PRHDT and CDR2 FYEKMQ (reference sequence). The CDR3 DNA sequence: TGTGCCAGCAGTCACCGGAGACAGGGTGGCAATGAGCAGTTCTTC. It specifies CASSHRRQGGNEQFF.

The rearrangement links TRBV6-5 to TRBJ2-7, with TRBD2 matching 9 bases. The CDR3 has 15 amino acids. Trimming took 0 bases from V and 5 from J; bases not matched to a gene: 5. CDR1 and CDR2 from the germline V gene are MNHEY and SVGAGI. The CDR3 loop reads CASSYSFAGGNEQYF. The CDR3 nucleotides read TGTGCCAGCAGTTACTCTTTCGCGGGAGGGAACGAGCAGTACTTC.

J is TRBJ2-1 and V is TRBV5-1; D is unclear. The V gene's germline CDR1 is SGHRS and CDR2 YFSETQ. V was shortened by 1 base and J by 8 bases, with 10 bases between the two germline ends. The CDR3 runs to 13 residues. The CDR3 here is CASSLRGADEQFF. The CDR3 DNA reads TGCGCCAGCAGCTTGAGAGGAGCAGATGAGCAGTTCTTC.

The chain uses TRBV5-6 and TRBJ1-6; D is unclear. The CDR3 loop spans 13 amino acids. Deletions cut 6 bases from V and 6 bases from J, with 10 bases between. CDR1 is SGHDT, CDR2 YYEEEE, per germline. The chain's CDR3 is CASTDGLNSPLHF. CDR3 in DNA: TGTGCCAGCACGGACGGACTTAATTCACCCCTCCACTTT.

The genes are TRBV7-9 and TRBJ2-7, with D perhaps TRBD1 (6 bases). Germline V CDR1 and CDR2: SEHNR, FQNEAQ (reference sequence). Trimming shortened V by 6 bases and J by 6 bases, and 15 bases separated the two germline ends. The CDR3 covers 13 residues. The CDR3 is CASRPESGAEQYF. The CDR3 DNA reads TGTGCCAGCAGGCCGGAGTCAGGGGCCGAGCAGTACTTC.

V gene TRBV28 combines with J gene TRBJ1-4; D not certain. Trimming pared 5 bases from V and 1 base from J, leaving 5 bases between. Germline V gives CDR1 MDHEN, CDR2 SYDVKM. The CDR3 consists of 13 residues. CDR3 DNA sequence: TGTGCCAGCAGTGCAGGAACTAATGAAAAACTGTTTTTT. Translating gives CASSAGTNEKLFF.

The rearrangement uses TRBV4-1 and TRBJ1-2; D is undetermined. This CDR3 has 15 amino acids. Deletions cut 1 base from V and 3 bases from J, with 12 bases between. Germline loops: CDR1 MGHRA, CDR2 YSYEKL. In nucleotides, the CDR3 is TGCGCCAGCAGCCAAGTGATCGAGCGGGACTATGGCTACACCTTC. It translates to CASSQVIERDYGYTF.

This chain links TRBV28 with TRBJ1-4, with D uncertain. Trimming took off 8 bases at V and 5 bases at J, with 15 bases between the two ends. This CDR3 contains 14 residues. Germline V gives CDR1 MDHEN, CDR2 SYDVKM. In DNA, the CDR3 is TGTGCCAGCGTAGGAGGCCAGTCAAATGAAAAACTGTTTTTT. Translation: CASVGGQSNEKLFF.

This CDR3 is CASSPPSGSFYEQFF. The CDR3 coding sequence is TGTGCCAGCAGCCCCCCTAGCGGGAGCTTCTATGAGCAGTTCTTC. V and J are TRBV7-9 and TRBJ2-1; TRBD2 matches at 10 bases. The V gene end was trimmed by 5 bases and the J gene end by 8 bases; junction bases not matched to a gene: 9. Germline CDR1 SEHNR, CDR2 FQNEAQ (reference sequence). The CDR3 contains 15 residues.

About this clone itself: The same CDR3 is also encoded by other DNA sequences in this sample. The CDR3 loop reads CASTPPSSYNSPLHF. The CDR3 DNA reads as TGTGCCAGCACCCCTCCGAGCTCCTATAATTCACCCCTCCACTTT. V usage is TRBV6-5 and J usage is TRBJ1-6, with no clear D. Trimming left V 7 bases short and J 0 bases short, with 10 bases between. This CDR3 has 15 amino acids. Germline V lookup: CDR1 MNHEY, CDR2 SVGAGI.

The gene calls are TRBV27 and TRBJ2-1, with 7 nucleotides matching TRBD2. The length of the CDR3 is 16 residues. Germline lookup yields CDR1 MNHEY and CDR2 SMNVEV (reference sequence). Losses at the gene ends were 7 bases for V and 4 bases for J; bases not matched to a gene: 13. The CDR3 is CASTPQPGLPYNEQFF. The CDR3 DNA reads as TGTGCCAGCACTCCACAACCGGGACTACCTTACAATGAGCAGTTCTTC.